This is a list of T cell receptor beta chains from one sample in a study of blood T cell repertoires in COVID-19. Some clones are missing from TCRdb's copy, which holds only in-frame ones; the method was immunoSEQ multiplex PCR. The sample records about 260,000 clones, 85% to 90% being singletons. The sequenced sample consisted of PBMCs or T cells enriched from blood (not recorded which). The receptor set was obtained from a woman aged 25 to 39 with acute COVID-19. CDR3s include the opening cysteine and the closing phenylalanine or tryptophan. A D gene is named only where the DNA matches it firmly. Size is stated for part of the rows, as once, few or many counts, or as a class when the clone is expanded.

TRBD2 . TRBJ2-1 TRBV7-6 CASSPPAGGSNEQFF TGTGCCAGCAGCCCGCCTGCGGGAGGGAGCAATGAGCAGTTCTTC
TRBD1 . TRBJ2-2 TRBV7-2 CASSLSGGQGVGELFF TGTGCCAGCAGCCTCAGCGGGGGACAGGGGGTCGGGGAGCTGTTTTTT
TRBD1 . TRBJ1-6 TRBV7-2 CASSPGTAFYNSPLHF TGTGCCAGCAGCCCAGGGACAGCCTTCTATAATTCACCCCTCCACTTT
TRBD2 . TRBJ2-2 TRBV10-3 CAISDRGTTSGLHGELFF TGTGCCATCAGTGACAGAGGCACCACTAGCGGCCTGCACGGGGAGCTGTTTTTT
. . TRBJ2-2 TRBV2 CASSEAQVYLTGELFF TGTGCCAGCAGTGAAGCGCAGGTCTACCTCACCGGGGAGCTGTTTTTT
. . TRBJ2-3 TRBV5-4 CASSLAGTDTQYF TGTGCCAGCAGCTTGGCTGGCACAGATACGCAGTATTTT
. . TRBJ2-7 TRBV18 CASSPLQGPSSYEQYF TGTGCCAGCTCACCACTGCAGGGCCCTAGCTCCTACGAGCAGTACTTC
TRBD1 once TRBJ1-6 TRBV6-5 CASREPGQGDSPLHF TGTGCCAGCAGAGAGCCGGGACAGGGCGATTCACCCCTCCACTTT
. . TRBJ2-7 TRBV19 CASSITGLLYF TGTGCCAGTAGTATTACAGGGCTACTCTACTTC
TRBD1 . TRBJ2-7 TRBV9 CASSVGGTGLIYEQYF TGTGCCAGCAGCGTAGGTGGGACAGGGCTGATTTACGAGCAGTACTTC
. . TRBJ2-1 TRBV6-5 CASSPRQPNNEQFF TGTGCCAGCAGTCCGAGACAGCCTAACAATGAGCAGTTCTTC
. few TRBJ2-3 TRBV1 CTSSQDCLAPPVAQYF TGCACCAGCAGCCAAGATTGTCTAGCGCCCCCGGTGGCGCAGTATTTT
TRBD1 few TRBJ1-6 TRBV28 CASTPGGLGSPLHF TGTGCCAGCACCCCAGGGGGGCTGGGTTCACCCCTCCACTTT
TRBD1 . TRBJ1-5 TRBV9 CASSETGGAGQPQHF TGTGCCAGCAGCGAGACAGGGGGCGCGGGCCAGCCCCAGCATTTT
. . TRBJ2-2 TRBV29-1 CSVGPSDTGELFF TGCAGCGTAGGCCCTAGCGACACCGGGGAGCTGTTTTTT
TRBD1 . TRBJ1-2 TRBV28 CASSLGDRSYGYTF TGTGCCAGCAGTTTAGGGGACAGGTCCTATGGCTACACCTTC
. . TRBJ2-2 TRBV25-1 CASSVRGVARNTGELFF TGTGCCAGCAGTGTGCGCGGGGTAGCACGGAATACCGGGGAGCTGTTTTTT
. . TRBJ2-3 TRBV10-3 CAITGGSGPSTDTQYF TGTGCCATCACCGGCGGAAGCGGGCCTAGCACAGATACGCAGTATTTT
TRBD2 . TRBJ2-5 TRBV28 CASRSGTPGLETQYF TGTGCCAGCAGAAGCGGGACCCCGGGGTTGGAGACCCAGTACTTC
. . TRBJ1-5 TRBV5-6 CASSLQGSNQPQHF TGTGCCAGCAGCCTACAGGGTAGCAATCAGCCCCAGCATTTT
. . TRBJ2-1 TRBV28 CASDTPQGFNEQFF TGTGCCAGCGATACACCCCAGGGATTCAATGAGCAGTTCTTC
TRBD2 once TRBJ2-1 TRBV15 CATSRDRGLAGGNEQFF TGTGCCACCAGCAGAGACCGGGGACTAGCGGGAGGGAATGAGCAGTTCTTC
. . TRBJ1-3 TRBV5-6 CASSPAGVRGNTIYF TGTGCCAGCAGTCCGGCAGGGGTAAGAGGAAACACCATATATTTT
TRBD1 . TRBJ2-7 TRBV2 CASRTGNPFAYEQYF TGTGCCAGCCGGACAGGCAACCCTTTTGCCTACGAGCAGTACTTC
TRBD1 once TRBJ2-3 TRBV9 CASSVGTGGTDTQYF TGTGCCAGCAGCGTGGGGACAGGGGGTACAGATACGCAGTATTTT
. once TRBJ2-3 TRBV20-1 CSARTGDTQYF TGCAGTGCTAGAACCGGTGATACGCAGTATTTT
. . TRBJ1-4 TRBV7-9 CASSSEDEKLFF TGTGCCAGCAGCTCCGAGGATGAAAAACTGTTTTTT
TRBD2 . TRBJ2-7 TRBV19 CASRTSGYEQYF TGTGCCAGTAGGACTAGCGGTTACGAGCAGTACTTC